This T cell receptor (beta chain) originates from a study of glioma-infiltrating T cells. Trimming stripped 3 bases from V and 3 bases from J, with 12 bases between. The CDR3 covers 14 residues. Amplification of TCR alpha and beta CDR3 regions from RNA used iRepertoire nested multiplex PCR. For one-step reverse transcription and amplification, 100-400 ng of tissue mRNA or PBMC total RNA was used. TCRdb recomputed calls from the multiplex PCR reads with MiXCR, one row per CDR3 protein. The sample lists around 150,000 distinct CDR3 sequences; roughly 43% were seen once. This TCR derives from a human donor with low-grade glioma or glioblastoma, undergoing nonglioma brain surgery, or in good health (not recorded which). The chain carries TRBV12-3 or TRBV12-4 and TRBJ2-7; perhaps TRBD1 as D (6 bases). Source material: glioma tissue, nonneoplastic brain tissue, or PBMCs (not recorded which). The CDR3 DNA reads TGTGCCAGCAGTTTGGGACATCGACTCTACGAGCAGTACTTC. Translating it yields CASSLGHRLYEQYF.